These 30 T cell receptor beta chains originate from one sample sequenced in a study of T cell responses to AZD1222 COVID-19 vaccine (dated by TCRdb to the early 2020s). Preparation of the library involved the immunoSEQ multiplex PCR assay. TCRdb carries this immuneACCESS record with in-frame sequences only. Its versions omit some clonotypes, under half of them owing to an unresolved V gene in the studies checked, with the rest unexplained. This sample comprises around 150,000 clones, almost 90% of them detected only once. The ten largest clonotypes hold around 5.5% of the sample. Explained via the paper, the time point label denotes: baseline before first vaccination. Sequencing used peripheral blood, obtained on day 0 of AZD1222 vaccination. These receptors originate from an adult in good health.

This clone has a single count. The chain is built from TRBV6-5 and TRBJ2-5; D perhaps matches TRBD2 (7 bases). The V end was cut by 2 bases, the J end by 12 bases, with 13 bases between. This CDR3 is built from 12 residues. Germline V gene lookup returns CDR1 MNHEY and CDR2 SVGAGI. CDR3 bases: TGTGCCAGCAGTTACAGGCGGGGGCCTGAGTACTTC. Protein sequence: CASSYRRGPEYF.

The chain has TRBV6-5 and TRBJ2-3; perhaps D is TRBD1 or TRBD2 (5 bases each). This CDR3 is built from 15 residues. Trimming left V 2 bases short and J 11 bases short, with 20 bases between. The V gene's germline CDR1 is MNHEY and CDR2 SVGAGI. The CDR3 coding sequence is TGTGCCAGCAGTTACCAGGGTGGGGCCCAGGGAGTGCAGTATTTT. It translates to CASSYQGGAQGVQYF.

V and J are TRBV12-5 and TRBJ1-5, with TRBD1 as a possible D gene (5 bases). This CDR3 is 12 amino acids long. Germline V CDR1 and CDR2: LGHNT, FRNRAP. V was cut by 4 bases and J by 4 bases, with 5 bases left in between. In DNA, the CDR3 is TGTGCTAGTGGTTCAGGGAATCAGCCCCAGCATTTT. Its translation is CASGSGNQPQHF.

The genes are TRBV5-6 and TRBJ1-2; possibly TRBD1 for D (5 bases). This CDR3 has 16 amino acids. Looked up from germline, CDR1 is SGHDT and CDR2 is YYEEEE. Trimming pared 0 bases from V and 4 bases from J, leaving 16 bases between. Written as DNA, the CDR3 is TGTGCCAGCAGCTTGGGTGCCGCGGGGCTTGTCTATGGCTACACCTTC. Translated: CASSLGAAGLVYGYTF.

The chain carries TRBV2 and TRBJ2-3, with 7 bases identical to TRBD2. This CDR3 has 13 amino acids. From germline, CDR1 is SNHLY and CDR2 FYNNEI. V was clipped by 7 bases and J by 9 bases; unmatched bases: 10. Here the CDR3 DNA reads TGTGCCAGCACCCCTCCCGGGACTACCACGCAGTATTTT. This sequence encodes CASTPPGTTTQYF.

The chain employs TRBV25-1 and TRBJ1-2, with a weak D call TRBD1 (6 bases). Trimming cost V 1 base and J 2 bases, with 8 bases left between them. Germline CDR1 is MGHDK and CDR2 is SYGVNS. The CDR3 runs to 14 residues. In DNA, the CDR3 is TGTGCCAGCAGTGAATTCGGGACAAACTATGGCTACACCTTC. Protein product: CASSEFGTNYGYTF.

CDR3 sequence reads: CASSFDRFNEQFF. CDR3 nucleotide sequence: TGCGCCAGCAGCTTTGACAGATTCAATGAGCAGTTCTTC. The V gene is TRBV5-1, the J gene TRBJ2-1; a weak D match, TRBD1 (5 bases). The CDR3 contains 13 residues. Between the trimmed V and J ends, which lost 2 bases and 6 bases, there was a span of 9 bases. The germline V gene has CDR1 SGHRS and CDR2 YFSETQ. The full variable domain, with the rest looked up from reference TRBV5-1 and TRBJ2-1, is KAGVTQTPRYLIKTRGQQVTLSCSPISGHRSVSWYQQTPGQGLQFLFEYFSETQRNKGNFPGRFSGRQFSNSRSEMNVSTLELGDSALYLCASSFDRFNEQFFGPGTRLTVL.

V gene TRBV2 combines with J gene TRBJ1-1; tentatively, D is TRBD1 (6 bases). The CDR3 consists of 15 residues. Per germline, CDR1 SNHLY and CDR2 FYNNEI. Trimming took 6 bases from V and 0 from J, leaving 14 bases between them. CDR3 region: CASSAGVGMNTEAFF. As DNA, the CDR3 is TGTGCCAGCAGCGCAGGGGTGGGGATGAACACTGAAGCTTTCTTT.

The gene calls are TRBV7-9 and TRBJ2-7; 11 nucleotides match TRBD2. J gave up 6 bases and V 5 bases, and 6 bases lay outside the gene matches. The CDR3 consists of 14 residues. Germline lookup yields CDR1 SEHNR and CDR2 FQNEAQ (reference sequence). In nucleotides, the CDR3 is TGTGCCAGCAGCCCACTAGCGGGAGAGGGCGAGCAGTACTTC. Protein product: CASSPLAGEGEQYF.

This chain uses TRBV24-1 with TRBJ2-1; 12 bases are a match to TRBD2. Looked up from germline, CDR1 is KGHDR and CDR2 is SFDVKD. V was clipped by 3 bases and J by 1 base; unmatched bases: 9. The CDR3 loop spans 19 amino acids. For the CDR3, the DNA is TGTGCCACCAGTGATCCGAAGCGGGGACTAGCGGGTTCCTACAATGAGCAGTTCTTC. Protein product: CATSDPKRGLAGSYNEQFF.

This chain uses TRBV5-6 with TRBJ1-1; 10 bases agree with TRBD1. The CDR3 extends over 18 amino acids. V lost 0 bases and J lost 0; bases outside the gene matches: 8. Germline V gene data show CDR1 as SGHDT and CDR2 as YYEEEE. The chain's CDR3 is CASSLAGTGDTMNTEAFF. The CDR3 DNA follows: TGTGCCAGCAGCTTGGCCGGGACAGGGGATACGATGAACACTGAAGCTTTCTTT.

The gene calls are TRBV7-2 and TRBJ1-3; 8 positions agree with TRBD1. Per the germline V gene, CDR1 is SGHTA and CDR2 is FQGNSA. The CDR3 is 18 residues long. The V and J ends lost 5 bases and 0 bases, in that order; junction bases with no gene match: 12. The CDR3 DNA is TGTGCCAGCAGCCCGGGGACAGGCCCATTGAGCTCTGGAAACACCATATATTTT. This encodes CASSPGTGPLSSGNTIYF. The whole variable domain, remainder taken from reference TRBV7-2 and TRBJ1-3, is GAGVSQSPSNKVTEKGKDVELRCDPISGHTALYWYRQSLGQGLEFLIYFQGNSAPDKSGLPSDRFSAERTGGSVSTLTIQRTQQEDSAVYLCASSPGTGPLSSGNTIYFGEGSWLTVV.

A note on this clone: Additional DNA sequences in this sample encode the identical CDR3. The V call is TRBV3-1 (or the pseudogene TRBV3-2), the J call TRBJ2-5; 7 bases map to TRBD2. Germline V gene data show CDR1 as LGHDT and CDR2 as YNNKEL (reference sequence). CDR3 length equals 15 residues. The J segment lost 5 bases and the V segment lost 4 bases, leaving 10 bases of the junction unmatched. The CDR3 spells CASSLEGGAGETQYF. CDR3 nucleotide sequence: TGTGCCAGCAGCCTAGAGGGAGGGGCGGGGGAGACCCAGTACTTC.

The chain couples TRBV28 to TRBJ1-1; no reliable D call. Trimming shortened V by 6 bases and J by 5 bases, and 13 bases separated the two germline ends. The CDR3 consists of 13 residues. CDR1 is MDHEN, CDR2 SYDVKM, per germline. CDR3 DNA sequence: TGTGCCAGCAGGCCCCCCCAGGAAACTGAAGCTTTCTTT. This sequence encodes CASRPPQETEAFF.

The chain joins TRBV7-2 to TRBJ2-1; 10 bases align to TRBD2. The V segment lost 2 bases and the J segment 2 bases; nucleotides outside the gene matches: 3. The length of the CDR3 is 16 residues. The germline gives CDR1 SGHTA, CDR2 FQGNSA. CDR3 residues: CASSLSSGRPYNEQFF. The CDR3 DNA follows: TGTGCCAGCAGCTTATCTAGCGGGAGACCCTACAATGAGCAGTTCTTC. Full variable domain (outside the CDR3, taken from reference TRBV7-2 and TRBJ2-1): GAGVSQSPSNKVTEKGKDVELRCDPISGHTALYWYRQSLGQGLEFLIYFQGNSAPDKSGLPSDRFSAERTGGSVSTLTIQRTQQEDSAVYLCASSLSSGRPYNEQFFGPGTRLTVL.

The J gene is TRBJ1-3, the V gene TRBV3-1 (or the pseudogene TRBV3-2); 7 bases agree with TRBD1. Germline loops: CDR1 LGHDT, CDR2 YNNKEL (reference sequence). V was pared by 2 bases and J by 2 bases, with 0 bases of the junction left unmatched. The CDR3 runs 14 residues. The CDR3 DNA is TGTGCCAGCAGCCAACAGGGGGCTGGAAACACCATATATTTT. Protein: CASSQQGAGNTIYF.

The gene calls are TRBV2 and TRBJ1-2, with D tentatively TRBD1 (5 bases). Between the trimmed V and J ends, which lost 5 bases and 4 bases, there was a span of 8 bases. The CDR3 spans 12 residues. In germline, CDR1 is SNHLY, CDR2 FYNNEI. The CDR3 bases are TGTGCCAGCAGTCGACAGTTCTATGGCTACACCTTC. It codes for CASSRQFYGYTF.

The chain couples TRBV7-9 to TRBJ2-2, with D unclear. CDR3 length: 13 amino acids. Germline-derived CDR1 and CDR2 are SEHNR and FQNEAQ (reference sequence). Trimming shortened V by 5 bases and J by 6 bases, and 10 bases separated the two germline ends. The CDR3 nucleotides are TGTGCCAGCAGCAACCGAACGTCCGGGGAGCTGTTTTTT. Protein: CASSNRTSGELFF.

The chain has TRBV5-4 and TRBJ1-2; D is perhaps TRBD1 (6 bases). The germline gives CDR1 SGHNT, CDR2 YYREEE (reference sequence). The CDR3 consists of 15 residues. The V and J ends lost 2 bases and 2 bases respectively, with 13 bases between them. CDR3 nucleotide sequence: TGTGCCAGCAGCTTTCGGGGGCCGGGAAACTATGGCTACACCTTC. Translating gives CASSFRGPGNYGYTF.

The genes are TRBV9 and TRBJ1-5, with D perhaps matching TRBD1 (5 bases). The germline V and J ends were trimmed by 3 bases and 4 bases, with 17 bases remaining between them. The CDR3 totals 16 residues. Per germline, CDR1 SGDLS and CDR2 YYNGEE. CDR3: CASSAGIIEGNQPQHF. DNA of the CDR3: TGTGCCAGCAGCGCCGGGATAATTGAGGGGAATCAGCCCCAGCATTTT.

The rearrangement uses TRBV10-3 and TRBJ1-5; no firm D call. The germline CDR1 and CDR2 sequences are ENHRY and SYGVKD. The ends were cut back, 6 bases at V and 3 bases at J, with 3 bases in the middle. The CDR3 is made up of 11 amino acids. This CDR3 is CAIRINQPQHF. DNA for the CDR3: TGTGCCATCAGGATCAATCAGCCCCAGCATTTT.

The chain has TRBV28 and TRBJ1-1; TRBD1 might be the D (5 bases). The V and J ends lost 8 bases and 2 bases respectively, with 9 bases between them. The CDR3 is 12 residues long. Germline V CDR1 and CDR2: MDHEN, SYDVKM. CDR3 sequence reads: CASRDGNTEAFF. The CDR3 nucleotides read TGTGCCAGCCGGGACGGCAACACTGAAGCTTTCTTT. Full variable domain (outside the CDR3, taken from reference TRBV28 and TRBJ1-1): DVKVTQSSRYLVKRTGEKVFLECVQDMDHENMFWYRQDPGLGLRLIYFSYDVKMKEKGDIPEGYSVSREKKERFSLILESASTNQTSMYLCASRDGNTEAFFGQGTRLTVV.

The chain has TRBV7-9 and TRBJ2-5, with 11 bases identical to TRBD2. Germline CDR1 and CDR2: SEHNR and FQNEAQ (reference sequence). CDR3 length equals 15 residues. V was clipped by 3 bases and J by 5 bases; unmatched bases: 5. For the CDR3, the DNA is TGTGCCAGCAGCTTGACTAGCGGGGCGAGGGAGACCCAGTACTTC. Its protein product is CASSLTSGARETQYF.

This clone was detected once. The chain is built from TRBV4-1 and TRBJ1-1; 7 positions match TRBD1. Germline trimming cut 0 bases from V and 2 bases from J; bases unmatched to any gene: 12. The CDR3 has 18 residues. Germline V lookup: CDR1 MGHRA, CDR2 YSYEKL. The CDR3 DNA is TGCGCCAGCAGCCAAGATTTCAGGGGGTGGAGTGGTAACACTGAAGCTTTCTTT. It encodes CASSQDFRGWSGNTEAFF.

This clone was observed a handful of times. V gene TRBV27 combines with J gene TRBJ1-1; D uncertain. The V and J ends lost 5 bases and 4 bases respectively, with 8 bases between them. Germline CDR1 reads MNHEY; CDR2 reads SMNVEV (reference sequence). The CDR3 sequence is 12 residues long. As DNA, the CDR3 is TGTGCCAGCAGTAGATCGAGCACTGAAGCTTTCTTT. Translated, it gives CASSRSSTEAFF.

This clone was picked up a small number of times. The CDR3 protein is CASSSTRGRTNEKLFF. CDR3 DNA: TGTGCCAGCAGCTCAACCCGGGGAAGGACTAATGAAAAACTGTTTTTT. This chain joins TRBV11-2 and TRBJ1-4; D is undetermined. The CDR3 has 16 amino acids. The V and J ends lost 4 bases and 2 bases respectively, with 14 bases between them. The germline gives CDR1 SGHAT, CDR2 FQNNGV.

The chain joins TRBV5-6 to TRBJ1-2; a weak D match, TRBD1 (5 bases). The CDR3 is 14 amino acids. Trimming stripped 0 bases from V and 4 bases from J, with 10 bases between. Germline V gene data show CDR1 as SGHDT and CDR2 as YYEEEE. In DNA form, the CDR3 reads TGTGCCAGCAGCTTGGGAGGGGAAGGCTATGGCTACACCTTC. Amino acid sequence: CASSLGGEGYGYTF.

The chain combines TRBV4-3 with TRBJ1-6; perhaps TRBD1 as D (6 bases). V was pared by 2 bases and J by 10 bases, with 21 bases between. The germline V gene encodes CDR1 LGHNA and CDR2 YSLEER. The CDR3 is 17 residues long. The CDR3 bases are TGCGCCAGCAGCCAATGGGCCCAGGGGACCTCCTCATCACCCCTCCACTTT. It specifies CASSQWAQGTSSSPLHF.

J is TRBJ1-2 and V is TRBV6-1; D might be TRBD1 (5 bases). With 2 bases removed from V and 6 bases from J, the gap between germline ends came to 28 bases. Germline V gene data show CDR1 as MNHNS and CDR2 as SASEGT. The CDR3 runs 19 residues. Written as DNA, the CDR3 is TGTGCCAGCAGTGAATACGGGGCAGCCCTCTACAGCTCTATTGATGGCTACACCTTC. Amino acid sequence: CASSEYGAALYSSIDGYTF.

J is TRBJ1-1 and V is TRBV5-1; 9 bases align to TRBD1. CDR1 SGHRS and CDR2 YFSETQ come from the germline V gene. Unmatched junction bases numbered 13, after V lost 0 bases and J lost 7 bases. The CDR3 length is 17 residues. The CDR3 loop reads CASSLVLGIQGAGEAFF. CDR3 bases: TGCGCCAGCAGCTTGGTTTTGGGGATACAGGGGGCTGGTGAAGCTTTCTTT.